The following is a T cell receptor (beta chain) sequence with its context. This clone was seen a single time. The antigen it recognizes is unknown. Base qualities were left out, and no much larger clone turns up one base away. This sample was included in a study of blood T cell repertoires in COVID-19 (dated by TCRdb to about 2020). For the wider study: Samples from collaborators originated in the United States, Italy and Spain and spanned both the acute and convalescent phases of COVID-19. Deeply sampled blood TCRbeta repertoires from subjects exposed to, actively infected with, or recovered from COVID-19 were included in the dataset. The samples were drawn from the first 160 participants of the ongoing ImmuneRACE study and from 1,254 subjects provided by 6 global collaborators. The prospective study material was composed of cDNA or gDNA derived from T cells, B-cell-depleted T cells, or PBMCs. A freely available public database, intended as a resource for researchers studying the immune response to SARS-CoV-2, is where the repertoires were released. Where available, HLA class I and class II types were obtained from metadata supplied by the sample provider rather than from assay-based typing. The sample metadata nearly always contained a de-identified subject ID, COVID-19 status, age in years and sex.

Findings and caveats that apply to the study as a whole: Clinical and demographic metadata were provided uncurated, with the amount varying by source and participant.

Collaborating institutions collected whole blood in K2EDTA tubes following their own protocols. For TCRbeta analysis, collaborators shipped samples in one of three forms: frozen whole blood, isolated PBMCs, or DNA extracted from either of those sample types. The immunoSEQ Assay, a bias-controlled multiplex PCR, was used to amplify TCRbeta CDR3 regions from genomic DNA. Per the source publication's procedure: The number of nucleated cells in each sample was estimated by amplification of reference gene primers within the assay. To quantify the absolute abundance of each unique TCRbeta CDR3 rearrangement, sequence reads were collapsed and filtered. Productive Simpson clonality was computed per sample as the square root of Simpson's diversity index over productive rearrangements. Drawn from immuneACCESS, this table holds only the in-frame rearrangements with V and J called that TCRdb kept. Clones are partly lost; checked studies trace under half to an unresolved V gene and leave the rest unexplained. V, J and clone size were drawn from that table, and D and trimming were deduced from the DNA. In this sample the table shows 310,000 or so clones, 86% of which occur a single time. The biggest ten clones account for 1.6% of the sample.

Reading the germline V gene gives CDR1 SQVTM and CDR2 ANQGSEA. The junction shows trimming of 4 bases on V and 2 bases on J, and the gene matches do not reach 6 bases of it. The CDR3 runs 14 residues from the cysteine to the phenylalanine. The kept DNA is CDR3 alone, 42 bases in frame from the first base. The chain couples TRBV29-1 to TRBJ2-7; TRBD2 aligns with 9 central bases. Sequencing was done on a sample of peripheral blood. The receptor comes from a woman aged 50 to 60 with acute or convalescent COVID-19. The nucleotide sequence is given as TGCAGCGTTGCGTTTCCTAGCGGGACCTACGAGCAGTACTTC. The translation is CSVAFPSGTYEQYF.